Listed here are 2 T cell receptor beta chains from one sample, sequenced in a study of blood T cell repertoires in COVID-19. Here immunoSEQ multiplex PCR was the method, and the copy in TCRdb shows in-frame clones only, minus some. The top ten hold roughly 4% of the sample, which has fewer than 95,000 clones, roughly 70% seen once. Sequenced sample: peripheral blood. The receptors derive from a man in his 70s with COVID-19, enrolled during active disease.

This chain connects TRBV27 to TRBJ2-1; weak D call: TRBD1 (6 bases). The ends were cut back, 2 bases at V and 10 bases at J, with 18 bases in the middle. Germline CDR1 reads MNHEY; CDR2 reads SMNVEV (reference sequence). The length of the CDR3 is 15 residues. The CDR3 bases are TGTGCCAGCAGTTTAGATTTGGGCCCCACAGGGGAGCAGTTCTTC. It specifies CASSLDLGPTGEQFF.

Here the CDR3 reads CASSLPEGTQYF. In nucleotides, the CDR3 is TGTGCCAGCAGCTTACCTGAGGGGACCCAGTACTTC. The chain employs TRBV7-3 and TRBJ2-5, with D possibly being TRBD2 (5 bases). The length of the CDR3 is 12 residues. Germline V CDR1 and CDR2: SGHTA, FQGTGA. V was pared by 2 bases and J by 7 bases, with 8 bases between.